This entry lists 21 T cell receptor beta chains sequenced from one sample in a study of technical replicates of blood from a handful of donors. Assay used: immunoSEQ multiplex PCR; TCRdb lists only in-frame clones, some missing. The sample contains 50,000 to 75,000 clones, around 95% of which appear only once. The sequencing sample was made of PBMCs. The receptors were sampled from a human donor in good health. Some clones in this sample may be carry-over from other donors' samples.

CDR3 bases: TGCGCCAGCAGCTTAGGACAGGGGGCGAATGTCACCTTC. It codes for CASSLGQGANVTF. This chain uses TRBV5-1 with TRBJ1-2, with 11 bases identical to TRBD1. The CDR3 extends over 13 amino acids. The ends lost 2 bases at V and 13 bases at J; junction bases unmatched: 7. Germline values: CDR1 SGHRS, CDR2 YFSETQ.

Only one count was recorded for this clone. This chain connects TRBV11-2 to TRBJ2-7; TRBD2 agrees at 11 bases. V trimming: 3 bases; J trimming: 3 bases; junction bases outside the gene matches: 16. From germline, CDR1 is SGHAT and CDR2 FQNNGV. The CDR3 covers 19 residues. The CDR3 DNA sequence: TGTGCCAGCAGCTTGCGGCCTAGCGGGGGGCATAACCGGCTCTACGAGCAGTACTTC. This translates into CASSLRPSGGHNRLYEQYF.

This chain joins TRBV9 and TRBJ2-3; D may be TRBD2 (5 bases). Looked up from germline, CDR1 is SGDLS and CDR2 is YYNGEE. CDR3 length: 16 amino acids. V lost 1 base to trimming and J lost 0 bases, with 12 bases between them. CDR3 in amino acids: CASSVSGSTSTDTQYF. CDR3 bases: TGTGCCAGCAGCGTATCGGGGAGCACTAGCACAGATACGCAGTATTTT.

In this sample, this clone turned up a few times. The V call is TRBV7-2, the J call TRBJ1-1; D might be TRBD1 (6 bases). The ends were cut back, 5 bases at V and 6 bases at J, with 7 bases in the middle. Germline CDR1 and CDR2: SGHTA and FQGNSA. CDR3 length: 11 residues. For the CDR3, the DNA is TGTGCCAGCAGCCGGACAGCTGAAGCTTTCTTT. Its translation: CASSRTAEAFF.

This chain links TRBV10-3 with TRBJ2-5, with TRBD2 matching over 8 bases. Trimming cost V 9 bases and J 4 bases; bases outside gene matches: 10. This CDR3 is 14 amino acids long. Germline CDR1 is ENHRY and CDR2 is SYGVKD. The CDR3 region is CAMAPGLGVETQYF. CDR3 DNA: TGTGCCATGGCGCCGGGACTAGGTGTAGAGACCCAGTACTTC.

V gene TRBV7-2 combines with J gene TRBJ2-7; 8 nucleotides align to TRBD2. The V and J ends lost 5 bases and 9 bases, in that order; junction bases with no gene match: 6. The germline gives CDR1 SGHTA, CDR2 FQGNSA. The CDR3 is made up of 12 amino acids. The CDR3: CASSPRAGVQYF. The CDR3 bases are TGTGCCAGCAGCCCCCGAGCGGGGGTGCAGTACTTC.

This chain links TRBV6-6 with TRBJ1-2; D gene ambiguous. CDR3 length equals 11 residues. Per germline, CDR1 MNHNY and CDR2 SVGAGI (reference sequence). V was shortened by 5 bases and J by 7 bases, with 8 bases between the two germline ends. For the CDR3, the DNA is TGTGCCAGCAGTGGCGAGCGTGGCTACACCTTC. Its protein is CASSGERGYTF.

The CDR3 DNA is TGTGCCAGCAGCCCGACAGGGGTGTTAGGCGAGCAGTACTTC. Amino acids: CASSPTGVLGEQYF. V usage is TRBV7-7 and J usage is TRBJ2-7, with TRBD1 identical over 8 bases. Germline lookup yields CDR1 SSHAT and CDR2 FNYEAQ (reference sequence). The V segment lost 5 bases and the J segment 6 bases; nucleotides outside the gene matches: 9. This CDR3 spans 14 amino acids.

This chain links TRBV4-3 with TRBJ2-7, with a tentative D call TRBD2 (5 bases). CDR3 length: 16 amino acids. V was clipped by 3 bases and J by 9 bases, with 24 bases between them. CDR1 LGHNA and CDR2 YSLEER come from the germline V gene. The CDR3 nucleotides are TGCGCCAGCAGCCACTCCCTAGAACTGGGGAGTTCGAGGCAGTACTTC. It is translated as CASSHSLELGSSRQYF.

The chain combines TRBV9 with TRBJ2-1, with D maybe TRBD1 (6 bases). Germline V gene sequence: CDR1 SGDLS, CDR2 YYNGEE. The CDR3 totals 15 residues. Trimming shortened V by 0 bases and J by 6 bases, and 13 bases separated the two germline ends. The CDR3 here is CASSVATGLLNEQFF. DNA for the CDR3: TGTGCCAGCAGCGTAGCTACAGGGCTTCTCAATGAGCAGTTCTTC.

This clone was found once. The V gene is TRBV30, the J gene TRBJ1-6; D is unclear. In germline, CDR1 is GTSNPN, CDR2 SVGIG (reference sequence). The CDR3 extends over 14 amino acids. The V and J ends lost 0 bases and 13 bases respectively, with 16 bases between them. CDR3 residues: CAWSVAAQGGPLHF. The CDR3 nucleotides read TGTGCCTGGAGTGTTGCCGCGCAAGGAGGGCCCCTCCACTTT.

V usage is TRBV5-4 and J usage is TRBJ1-1; D might be TRBD1 (5 bases). Germline values: CDR1 SGHNT, CDR2 YYREEE (reference sequence). The V and J ends lost 3 bases and 1 base respectively, with 10 bases between them. This CDR3 has 14 residues. The chain's CDR3 is CASSSGLTNTEAFF. As DNA, the CDR3 is TGTGCCAGCAGCTCGGGACTCACGAACACTGAAGCTTTCTTT.

This clone was counted a single time. The J gene is TRBJ2-5, the V gene TRBV4-1; 7 bases align to TRBD2. The J segment lost 6 bases and the V segment lost 0 bases, leaving 4 bases of the junction unmatched. Germline V lookup: CDR1 MGHRA, CDR2 YSYEKL. This CDR3 has 14 residues. CDR3 nucleotides: TGCGCCAGCAGCCAAGAGGGAGGGTTGAAGACCCAGTACTTC. Translating it yields CASSQEGGLKTQYF.

This clone was counted a few times. The chain is built from TRBV4-2 and TRBJ2-5; 9 bases are shared with TRBD2. The CDR3 is 15 residues long. V was pared by 3 bases and J by 2 bases, with 4 bases of the junction left unmatched. Per germline, CDR1 LGHNA and CDR2 YNFKEQ. The CDR3 nucleotides are TGTGCCAGCAGCCAGTGGACTAGCGCTCAAGAGACCCAGTACTTC. Protein sequence: CASSQWTSAQETQYF.

The V gene is TRBV5-1, the J gene TRBJ2-1, with 12 positions matching TRBD2. CDR3 length: 19 residues. Trimming removed 3 bases from V and 7 bases from J; junction bases left unmatched: 17. Germline CDR1 is SGHRS and CDR2 is YFSETQ. The CDR3 spells CASSSFGGWSSGGGNEQFF. In DNA form, the CDR3 reads TGCGCCAGCAGCTCCTTCGGAGGGTGGTCTAGCGGGGGGGGTAATGAGCAGTTCTTC.

The chain combines TRBV21-1 with TRBJ2-7; the table's D call TRBD1 went unverified against the DNA. TRBV21-1 corresponds to a pseudogene. This CDR3 contains 18 residues. CDR3 sequence (DNA): TGTGCCAGCAGCAAAACCTACTGGACAGGGTGGGGTGTCAACGAGCAGTACTTC. Its translation: CASSKTYWTGWGVNEQYF.

The chain combines TRBV10-3 with TRBJ1-6, with unresolved D. CDR3 length: 15 residues. V lost 7 bases, J lost 7 bases, and 17 bases lay in between. Germline V CDR1 and CDR2: ENHRY, SYGVKD. The CDR3 DNA is TGTGCCATCACCTCTGAGGGATTTGGGAATTCACCCCTCCACTTT. Translated: CAITSEGFGNSPLHF.

V gene TRBV27 combines with J gene TRBJ1-4, with 7 bases that match TRBD1. The CDR3 extends over 15 amino acids. V lost 0 bases and J lost 2; bases outside the gene matches: 0. Germline CDR1 MNHEY, CDR2 SMNVEV (reference sequence). The CDR3 DNA reads as TGTGCCAGCAGTTTATCGACAGGGACTAATGAAAAACTGTTTTTT. Amino acids: CASSLSTGTNEKLFF. Based on the CDR3 plus reference TRBV27 and TRBJ1-4, the full variable domain is EAQVTQNPRYLITVTGKKLTVTCSQNMNHEYMSWYRQDPGLGLRQIYYSMNVEVTDKGDVPEGYKVSRKEKRNFPLILESPSPNQTSLYFCASSLSTGTNEKLFFGSGTQLSVL.

This rearrangement joins TRBV7-6 to TRBJ2-3; D possibly corresponds to TRBD2 (6 bases). Germline loops: CDR1 SGHVS, CDR2 FNYEAQ. The CDR3 runs to 16 residues. Trimming removed 5 bases at V and 0 bases at J, with 15 bases between. For the CDR3, the DNA is TGTGCCAGCAGCACCGATGTGGGGAGGAGCACAGATACGCAGTATTTT. Amino acid sequence: CASSTDVGRSTDTQYF.

This rearrangement joins TRBV4-3 to TRBJ1-5; 8 bases map to TRBD1. Germline trimming cut 3 bases from V and 1 base from J; bases unmatched to any gene: 5. Germline assignment: CDR1 LGHNA and CDR2 YSLEER. The CDR3 runs 16 residues. CDR3 in DNA: TGCGCCAGCAGCCAGGACAGGGCCTGGAGCAATCAGCCCCAGCATTTT. It is translated as CASSQDRAWSNQPQHF.

The CDR3 nucleotides are TGTGCCAGCAGTTACTCCGGGACACTTGGCTACACCTTC. Translated: CASSYSGTLGYTF. This chain uses TRBV6-5 with TRBJ1-2, with D perhaps matching TRBD1 (6 bases). Per germline, CDR1 MNHEY and CDR2 SVGAGI. The CDR3 is made up of 13 amino acids. The V end was cut by 0 bases, the J end by 7 bases, with 9 bases between.